This T cell receptor (beta chain) derives from a study of shared clonotypes between healthy human individuals (dated by TCRdb to 2019 to 2021). Background on the whole study: The cohort comprised a couple of women and a few men aged 18 to 49 years. Blood TCR repertoires of roughly five healthy adults were deeply sequenced to estimate repertoire size and the extent of clonotype sharing between individuals. To increase sequencing depth and limit assay-specific biases, TCR repertoire library preparation and sequencing were carried out by different laboratories using diverse techniques. Between about 0.9 and 10 billion PBMCs per donor were obtained by leukapheresis.

This clone was detected a few times. It lacks a known antigen. No quality values exist for individual bases; no much larger clone is one base distant. Broader findings and caveats from the paper: Pairwise subsampling indicated that sequencing depth was expected to affect the degree of clonotype sharing among donors. Only blood was sampled, and tissue TCR repertoires likely differ from those in blood. The small number of donors limited the genetic and exposure-history diversity represented.

Using the deep immunoSEQ assay, TCR CDR3 regions were amplified from genomic DNA by multiplex PCR. Extracted genomic DNA from each cell subset was distributed evenly across all wells of several immunoSEQ 96-well plates, and each plate was treated as a replicate. For unsorted PBMC, around 0.3 ug genomic DNA, equal to 25,000 to 35,000 T cell genomes, was loaded into each replicate PCR. Ten immunoSEQ deep assay plates were used to sequence the unsorted PBMC genomic DNA. The purified libraries were quantified using a Qubit 3.0 fluorometer, sized with a Bioanalyzer 2100, and then quantified again using the KAPA Library Quantification kit. A separate single-read 150-cycle Illumina NextSeq 550 flow cell was used to sequence each immunoSEQ 96-well plate. Under the source paper's analysis protocol: Because the immunoSEQ output included only junctional sequences and no quality scores, the filtering could not be the same as the filtering used for full-length reads. Sequences were annotated with PyIR, a Python wrapper for IgBLAST v1.9, and V/J genes and CDR3 were assigned using IMGT germline references. Reads were filtered out if the reads had weak V/J assignments (E-value above 1e-6), no CDR3, stop codons, out-of-frame junctions, or ambiguous translated residues. V3J clonotypes were defined by identical inferred V gene, J gene, and CDR3 amino acid sequence. The percentage overlap between two repertoires was calculated by dividing the number of shared unique clonotypes by the size of the smaller repertoire. Richness of each repertoire was evaluated using RTK rarefaction, the Chao1 estimator, and Recon v2.1 estimates of unobserved clonotypes. Entries here come from immuneACCESS through TCRdb and include only in-frame sequences with V and J called. Some clones fail to appear in such tables; in the studies checked, an unresolved V gene covers under half of the shortfall, and the cause of the remainder is unknown. The DNA was the basis for D and trimming; V, J and clone size are from that table. The sample includes fewer than 550,000 clones, with about 80% observed a single time. The ten largest clones capture under 15% of the sample.

Donors were healthy HIV-negative adults with no recently reported acute infections or vaccinations. Every donor was a Caucasian adult residing in Nashville, Tennessee, USA. In the unsorted samples, 90 million to 100 million PBMCs were counted, and genomic DNA was extracted using the QIAamp DNA Blood Mini kit. After blood collection by leukapheresis, PBMCs were isolated using Ficoll-Histopaque density gradient centrifugation and then cryopreserved in the vapor phase of liquid nitrogen. Source material: PBMCs. The TCR was taken from a middle-aged woman in good health. Some clones in this sample may be carry-over from other donors' samples.

The encoded CDR3 is CASSGTSGRPGSLEQFF. The sequence in DNA is TGTGCCAGCTCAGGGACTAGCGGGAGGCCGGGGTCCCTTGAGCAGTTCTTC. The V gene is TRBV18 and the J gene is TRBJ2-1, with 15 bases matching TRBD2. The cysteine opens and the phenylalanine closes a CDR3 of 17 amino acids. Only the CDR3 DNA is retained, 51 bases long and in frame from the first base. The germline V gene specifies KGHSH as CDR1 and LQKENI as CDR2. V trim: 5 bases; J trim: 9 bases; unmatched bases: 11. With the portions outside the CDR3 filled from the reference TRBV18 and TRBJ2-1 genes, the complete variable region becomes NAGVMQNPRHLVRRRGQEARLRCSPMKGHSHVYWYRQLPEEGLKFMVYLQKENIIDESGMPKERFSAEFPKEGPSILRIQQVVRGDSAAYFCASSGTSGRPGSLEQFFGPGTRLTVL.